The 30 T cell receptor beta chains below come from one sample, sequenced in a study of T cells in localized non-small cell lung cancer. TCRdb keeps only in-frame clones here, not all; method: immunoSEQ multiplex PCR. The sample lists some 90,000 clones, about nine tenths occurring once. The sample in question was peripheral blood, obtained before any cancer treatment. These receptors were obtained from a man between 40 and 70 years old with stage I squamous cell lung carcinoma.

The CDR3 DNA sequence: TGTGCCAGCAGTTCTACCAGGGGGAACACTGAAGCTTTCTTT. Protein product: CASSSTRGNTEAFF. The chain joins TRBV2 to TRBJ1-1, with TRBD1 as a possible D gene (6 bases). Trimming removed 5 bases from V and 1 base from J, with 11 bases in between. Germline V gives CDR1 SNHLY, CDR2 FYNNEI. This CDR3 has 14 amino acids.

V usage is TRBV4-3 and J usage is TRBJ2-6; D is undetermined. This CDR3 region has 15 residues. Trimming left V 1 base short and J 0 bases short, with 4 bases between. Germline CDR1 LGHNA, CDR2 YSLEER. In DNA, the CDR3 is TGCGCCAGCAGCCAAGCTCTCTCTGGGGCCAACGTCCTGACTTTC. Its translation is CASSQALSGANVLTF.

This rearrangement joins TRBV7-9 to TRBJ1-2, with a possible D match to TRBD1 (6 bases). The germline V gene has CDR1 SEHNR and CDR2 FQNEAQ (reference sequence). The CDR3 sequence is 14 residues long. Trimming left V 6 bases short and J 0 bases short, with 11 bases between. CDR3 amino acids: CASRQDSSNYGYTF. CDR3 coding DNA: TGTGCCAGCAGACAGGACAGTTCTAACTATGGCTACACCTTC.

The chain has TRBV5-1 and TRBJ2-7; 15 nucleotides align to TRBD2. Germline assignment: CDR1 SGHRS and CDR2 YFSETQ. The V and J ends lost 4 bases and 4 bases, in that order; junction bases with no gene match: 3. This CDR3 comprises 15 residues. In nucleotides, the CDR3 is TGCGCCAGCAGCCCTGGGACTAGCGGGGGGTACGAGCAGTACTTC. This translates into CASSPGTSGGYEQYF.

V usage is TRBV19 and J usage is TRBJ1-6; D gene ambiguous. Deletions cut 8 bases from V and 6 bases from J, with 23 bases between. The germline V gene encodes CDR1 LNHDA and CDR2 SQIVND (reference sequence). This CDR3 has 17 residues. The CDR3 nucleotides are TGTGCCAGTGGGTACAGAGAACGGAGTGATTTTAATTCACCCCTCCACTTT. Amino acid sequence: CASGYRERSDFNSPLHF.

The chain is built from TRBV4-1 and TRBJ1-2; no clear D gene. Trimming shortened V by 1 base and J by 0 bases, and 12 bases separated the two germline ends. Per the germline V gene, CDR1 is MGHRA and CDR2 is YSYEKL. The CDR3 has 16 amino acids. This chain's CDR3 is CASSQGGQETNYGYTF. DNA of the CDR3: TGCGCCAGCAGCCAAGGAGGCCAGGAAACTAACTATGGCTACACCTTC.

This clone occurred a few times. The V gene is TRBV9, the J gene TRBJ1-6; D uncertain. Trimming cost V 4 bases and J 6 bases, with 20 bases left between them. CDR1 and CDR2 (germline): SGDLS, YYNGEE. The CDR3 has 17 residues. Here the CDR3 reads CASSQEVAPLTNSPLHF. For the CDR3, the DNA is TGTGCCAGCAGCCAAGAGGTTGCACCCTTAACTAATTCACCCCTCCACTTT. Full variable domain (missing parts from reference TRBV9 and TRBJ1-6): DSGVTQTPKHLITATGQRVTLRCSPRSGDLSVYWYQQSLDQGLQFLIQYYNGEERAKGNILERFSAQQFPDLHSELNLSSLELGDSALYFCASSQEVAPLTNSPLHFGNGTRLTVT.

The sample holds one count of this clone. The V call is TRBV15, the J call TRBJ1-5; the D gene is possibly TRBD1 (5 bases). Trimming cost V 0 bases and J 7 bases, with 16 bases left between them. The germline CDR1 and CDR2 sequences are LNHNV and YYDKDF (reference sequence). This CDR3 is 16 amino acids long. Written as DNA, the CDR3 is TGTGCCACCAGCAGAGAGTATATGGAGGGGCGGCAGCCCCAGCATTTT. Its translation: CATSREYMEGRQPQHF.

The chain has TRBV9 and TRBJ1-2; D remains unclear. CDR3 length: 13 amino acids. Germline CDR1 SGDLS, CDR2 YYNGEE. With 0 bases removed from V and 3 bases from J, the gap between germline ends came to 6 bases. CDR3 in DNA: TGTGCCAGCAGCGTAGAAAGGGACTATGGCTACACCTTC. Protein sequence: CASSVERDYGYTF. The full variable domain, completed using reference TRBV9 and TRBJ1-2, is DSGVTQTPKHLITATGQRVTLRCSPRSGDLSVYWYQQSLDQGLQFLIQYYNGEERAKGNILERFSAQQFPDLHSELNLSSLELGDSALYFCASSVERDYGYTFGSGTRLTVV.

This rearrangement joins TRBV7-9 to TRBJ2-7, with D possibly being TRBD2 (5 bases). This CDR3 has 15 amino acids. Germline CDR1 and CDR2: SEHNR and FQNEAQ (reference sequence). V lost 5 bases and J 4 bases, leaving 18 bases between the germline ends. CDR3 sequence reads: CASSPTRDVLYEQYF. The CDR3 DNA reads TGTGCCAGCAGCCCTACTAGGGATGTTCTATACGAGCAGTACTTC.

The chain couples TRBV5-4 to TRBJ1-1; perhaps TRBD1 as D (6 bases). The CDR3 totals 14 residues. The germline gives CDR1 SGHNT, CDR2 YYREEE (reference sequence). The V end lost 2 bases, the J end lost 0 bases, and 8 bases lay between the germline ends. CDR3 bases: TGTGCCAGCAGCTTCCAGGGGATGAACACTGAAGCTTTCTTT. This gives the protein CASSFQGMNTEAFF. The full variable domain, completed using reference TRBV5-4 and TRBJ1-1, is ETGVTQSPTHLIKTRGQQVTLRCSSQSGHNTVSWYQQALGQGPQFIFQYYREEENGRGNFPPRFSGLQFPNYSSELNVNALELDDSALYLCASSFQGMNTEAFFGQGTRLTVV.

V is TRBV29-1 and J is TRBJ1-2; 8 positions match TRBD1. This CDR3 comprises 13 residues. Per germline, CDR1 SQVTM and CDR2 ANQGSEA. J gave up 4 bases and V 7 bases, and 8 bases lay outside the gene matches. The CDR3 nucleotides are TGCAGCGCCGAAGGACAGGGCGGCTATGGCTACACCTTC. Encoded protein: CSAEGQGGYGYTF.

This rearrangement joins TRBV5-1 to TRBJ1-2, with TRBD1 as a possible D gene (5 bases). Germline values: CDR1 SGHRS, CDR2 YFSETQ. Trimming removed 0 bases at V and 7 bases at J, with 10 bases between. The CDR3 covers 13 residues. CDR3 sequence (DNA): TGCGCCAGCAGCTTGGTGGGGGAGCCTGGCTACACCTTC. Its translation is CASSLVGEPGYTF. Full variable domain (outside the CDR3, taken from reference TRBV5-1 and TRBJ1-2): KAGVTQTPRYLIKTRGQQVTLSCSPISGHRSVSWYQQTPGQGLQFLFEYFSETQRNKGNFPGRFSGRQFSNSRSEMNVSTLELGDSALYLCASSLVGEPGYTFGSGTRLTVV.

There are a few counts of this clone. The J gene is TRBJ1-5, the V gene TRBV5-1; D is ambiguous. Germline V gene data show CDR1 as SGHRS and CDR2 as YFSETQ. The CDR3 covers 13 residues. V was shortened by 0 bases and J by 0 bases, with 1 base between the two germline ends. The DNA of the CDR3 is TGCGCCAGCAGCTTGGGTAGCAATCAGCCCCAGCATTTT. Translation: CASSLGSNQPQHF. The full variable domain, completed using reference TRBV5-1 and TRBJ1-5, is KAGVTQTPRYLIKTRGQQVTLSCSPISGHRSVSWYQQTPGQGLQFLFEYFSETQRNKGNFPGRFSGRQFSNSRSEMNVSTLELGDSALYLCASSLGSNQPQHFGDGTRLSIL.

The gene calls are TRBV5-1 and TRBJ2-3; 12 bases are shared with TRBD2. Germline trimming cut 4 bases from V and 5 bases from J; bases unmatched to any gene: 8. CDR3 length: 16 amino acids. Per germline, CDR1 SGHRS and CDR2 YFSETQ. CDR3 amino acids: CASSPGLAGAQDTQYF. CDR3 nucleotides: TGCGCCAGCAGCCCGGGACTAGCGGGCGCCCAAGATACGCAGTATTTT.

V and J are TRBV28 and TRBJ2-5; 9 bases align to TRBD1. Germline V lookup: CDR1 MDHEN, CDR2 SYDVKM. The CDR3 totals 15 residues. V shed 6 bases, J shed 4 bases, and the junction held 9 bases outside the gene matches. The CDR3 bases are TGTGCCAGCAGACCTGGACAGGGGAGAGCAGAGACCCAGTACTTC. Translating it yields CASRPGQGRAETQYF.

The chain recombines TRBV18 with TRBJ1-1, with TRBD1 matching 8 bases. V was clipped by 5 bases and J by 4 bases; unmatched bases: 9. From germline, CDR1 is KGHSH and CDR2 LQKENI. CDR3 length: 15 residues. The DNA of the CDR3 is TGTGCCAGCTCAAAAGGGACAGGCGGCGGCACTGAAGCTTTCTTT. Its protein product is CASSKGTGGGTEAFF.

The J gene is TRBJ2-3, the V gene TRBV29-1; the D is unclear. The CDR3 runs to 10 residues. V shed 7 bases and J shed 3 bases, with 5 bases lying between them. Per germline, CDR1 SQVTM and CDR2 ANQGSEA. DNA of the CDR3: TGCAGCGGGATAACAGATACGCAGTATTTT. This codes for CSGITDTQYF.

J is TRBJ2-2 and V is TRBV27; TRBD1 matches at 9 bases. This CDR3 comprises 19 residues. Looked up from germline, CDR1 is MNHEY and CDR2 is SMNVEV (reference sequence). V shed 4 bases, J shed 6 bases, and the junction held 18 bases outside the gene matches. The CDR3 here is CASSSTRDREFSYAGELFF. As DNA, the CDR3 is TGTGCCAGCAGTTCTACCCGGGACAGGGAATTTTCGTACGCCGGGGAGCTGTTTTTT.

The V and J genes are TRBV29-1 and TRBJ2-1; weak D call: TRBD1 (6 bases). This CDR3 has 14 amino acids. Trimming cost V 4 bases and J 7 bases, with 17 bases left between them. Germline CDR1 and CDR2: SQVTM and ANQGSEA. The CDR3 here is CSVGGHRAFNEQFF. CDR3 bases: TGCAGCGTTGGGGGACACAGGGCTTTTAATGAGCAGTTCTTC.

This chain links TRBV10-3 with TRBJ2-6, with D possibly being TRBD1 (5 bases). Trimming stripped 10 bases from V and 1 base from J, with 11 bases between. CDR3 length: 14 residues. The germline V gene has CDR1 ENHRY and CDR2 SYGVKD. The CDR3 nucleotides are TGTGCCACCAAGGGGTCGTCTGGGGCCAACGTCCTGACTTTC. Encoded protein: CATKGSSGANVLTF.

CDR3 DNA sequence: TGTGCCAGCTCACTAGGGACTCAAGAGACCCAGTACTTC. The encoded protein is CASSLGTQETQYF. The chain recombines TRBV18 with TRBJ2-5; possible D gene TRBD2, 6 bases. Trimming left V 4 bases short and J 2 bases short, with 8 bases between. This CDR3 has 13 residues. Germline CDR1 and CDR2: KGHSH and LQKENI.

In its sample, this clone was seen once. The rearrangement joins TRBV23-1 to TRBJ1-2; possibly TRBD1 for D (5 bases). TRBV23-1 is an ORF for which the function is uncertain. The CDR3 totals 14 residues. Trimming removed 4 bases at V and 4 bases at J, with 13 bases between. The CDR3 loop reads CASSPPERGYGYTF. The CDR3 DNA is TGCGCCAGCAGTCCCCCGGAAAGGGGCTATGGCTACACCTTC.

CDR3 in DNA: TGCGCCAGCAGCCAAGTCTCCGGGCGGGGGGGCCGAGAGACCCAGTACTTC. Protein: CASSQVSGRGGRETQYF. The chain has TRBV4-1 and TRBJ2-5; 9 nucleotides align to TRBD2. J gave up 4 bases and V 1 base, and 10 bases lay outside the gene matches. Germline CDR1 is MGHRA and CDR2 is YSYEKL. This CDR3 contains 17 residues.

This clone was recorded only once. The chain recombines TRBV20-1 with TRBJ1-1, with D tentatively TRBD1 (6 bases). From germline, CDR1 is DFQATT and CDR2 SNEGSKA (reference sequence). The CDR3 covers 11 residues. V was pared by 2 bases and J by 8 bases, with 9 bases between. This CDR3 reads CSARQTGEAFF. CDR3 bases: TGCAGTGCTAGACAAACAGGGGAAGCTTTCTTT.

The table lists this clone with many counts. The chain is built from TRBV4-2 and TRBJ1-1; perhaps TRBD1 as D (5 bases). The V gene's germline CDR1 is LGHNA and CDR2 YNFKEQ. The CDR3 contains 13 residues. The V gene lost 4 bases and the J gene lost 7 bases, with 13 bases spanning the gap. The CDR3 coding sequence is TGTGCCAGCAGCCCACAACAGGATGGTGAAGCTTTCTTT. Translating gives CASSPQQDGEAFF.

This chain links TRBV7-9 with TRBJ1-4; D possibly corresponds to TRBD1 (5 bases). This CDR3 contains 14 residues. CDR1 and CDR2 from the germline V gene are SEHNR and FQNEAQ (reference sequence). The germline V and J ends were trimmed by 5 bases and 8 bases, with 15 bases remaining between them. The DNA of the CDR3 is TGTGCCAGCAGCCCCTCAGGGAGTCCAGAAAAACTGTTTTTT. Its translation is CASSPSGSPEKLFF.

The chain has TRBV28 and TRBJ1-2, with D hard to call. The CDR3 is 16 amino acids. The V gene lost 11 bases and the J gene lost 0 bases, with 22 bases spanning the gap. Germline V gene lookup returns CDR1 MDHEN and CDR2 SYDVKM. This CDR3 is CALLSVRQIPNYGYTF. CDR3 DNA: TGTGCCTTATTGTCGGTGAGGCAGATCCCTAACTATGGCTACACCTTC.

The chain carries TRBV11-1 and TRBJ1-2; 7 bases are shared with TRBD1. The trim removed 2 bases at V and 2 bases at J, leaving 11 bases unmatched. This CDR3 has 17 amino acids. CDR1 is SGHAT and CDR2 is FQDESV in the germline V gene (reference sequence). CDR3 sequence: CASSLISATGLNYGYTF. The CDR3 DNA sequence: TGTGCCAGCAGCTTAATTTCAGCGACAGGGTTGAACTATGGCTACACCTTC.

This clone appeared a few times. The J gene is TRBJ2-5, the V gene TRBV4-2; TRBD2 aligns across 9 bases. The V gene end was trimmed by 0 bases and the J gene end by 4 bases; junction bases not matched to a gene: 3. Germline loops: CDR1 LGHNA, CDR2 YNFKEQ. The CDR3 sequence is 15 residues long. The CDR3 region has the DNA TGTGCCAGCAGCCAAGAGCGGGGGGGCGGAGAGACCCAGTACTTC. Translated: CASSQERGGGETQYF.